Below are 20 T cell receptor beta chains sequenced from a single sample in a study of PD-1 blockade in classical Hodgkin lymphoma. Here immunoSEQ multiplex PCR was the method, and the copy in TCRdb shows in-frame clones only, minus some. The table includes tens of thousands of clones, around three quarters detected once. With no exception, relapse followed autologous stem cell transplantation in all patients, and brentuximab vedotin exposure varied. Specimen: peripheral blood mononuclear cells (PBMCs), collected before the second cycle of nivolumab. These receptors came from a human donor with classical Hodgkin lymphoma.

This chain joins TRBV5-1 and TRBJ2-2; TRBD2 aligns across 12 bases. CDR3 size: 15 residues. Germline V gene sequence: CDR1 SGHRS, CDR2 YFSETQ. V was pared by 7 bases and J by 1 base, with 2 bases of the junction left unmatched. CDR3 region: CASRLAGVNTGELFF. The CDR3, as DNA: TGCGCCAGCCGACTAGCGGGAGTGAACACCGGGGAGCTGTTTTTT.

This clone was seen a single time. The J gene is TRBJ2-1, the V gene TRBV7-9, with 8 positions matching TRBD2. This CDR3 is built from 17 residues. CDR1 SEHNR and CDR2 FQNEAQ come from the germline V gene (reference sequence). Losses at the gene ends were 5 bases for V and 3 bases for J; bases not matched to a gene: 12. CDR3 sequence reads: CASSPPGRGRIYNEQFF. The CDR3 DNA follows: TGTGCCAGCAGCCCCCCGGGGCGCGGGAGGATCTACAATGAGCAGTTCTTC.

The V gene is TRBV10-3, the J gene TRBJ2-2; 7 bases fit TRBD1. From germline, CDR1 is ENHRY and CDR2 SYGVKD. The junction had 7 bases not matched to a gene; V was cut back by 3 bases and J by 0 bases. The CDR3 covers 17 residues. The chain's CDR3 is CAISDPTGTTNTGELFF. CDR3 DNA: TGTGCCATCAGTGACCCGACAGGGACAACGAACACCGGGGAGCTGTTTTTT.

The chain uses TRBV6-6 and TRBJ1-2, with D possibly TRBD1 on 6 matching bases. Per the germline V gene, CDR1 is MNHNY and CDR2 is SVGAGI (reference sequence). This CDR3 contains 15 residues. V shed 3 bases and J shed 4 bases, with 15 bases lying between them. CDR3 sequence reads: CASSYPQGQGYGYTF. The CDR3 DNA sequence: TGTGCCAGCAGTTATCCACAGGGTCAGGGCTATGGCTACACCTTC.

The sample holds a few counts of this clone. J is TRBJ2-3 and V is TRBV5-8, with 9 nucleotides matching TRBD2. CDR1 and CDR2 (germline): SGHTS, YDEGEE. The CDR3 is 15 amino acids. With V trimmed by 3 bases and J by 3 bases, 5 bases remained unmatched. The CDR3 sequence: CASSSAGGGTDTQYF. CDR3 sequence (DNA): TGTGCCAGCAGCTCAGCGGGAGGTGGGACAGATACGCAGTATTTT.

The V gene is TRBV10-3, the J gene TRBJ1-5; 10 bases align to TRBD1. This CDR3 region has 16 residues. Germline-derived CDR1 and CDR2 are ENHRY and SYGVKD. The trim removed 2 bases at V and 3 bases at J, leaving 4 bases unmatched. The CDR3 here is CAISEPGQGFNQPQHF. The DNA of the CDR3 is TGTGCCATCAGTGAGCCGGGACAGGGGTTCAATCAGCCCCAGCATTTT.

CDR3: CASSSLAGGLYNEQFF. The CDR3 bases are TGCGCCAGCAGCTCCTTAGCGGGAGGCCTTTACAATGAGCAGTTCTTC. V is TRBV5-1 and J is TRBJ2-1; 10 positions match TRBD2. This CDR3 has 16 residues. V lost 3 bases, J lost 4 bases, and 7 bases stayed unmatched. CDR1 is SGHRS and CDR2 is YFSETQ in the germline V gene.

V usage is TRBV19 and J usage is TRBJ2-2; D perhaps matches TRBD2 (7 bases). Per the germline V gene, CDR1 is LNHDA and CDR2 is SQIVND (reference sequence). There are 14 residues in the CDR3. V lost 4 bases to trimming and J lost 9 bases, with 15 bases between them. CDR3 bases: TGTGCCAGTAGTAAGGGGGGGCGAAATCGGGAGCTGTTTTTT. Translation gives CASSKGGRNRELFF.

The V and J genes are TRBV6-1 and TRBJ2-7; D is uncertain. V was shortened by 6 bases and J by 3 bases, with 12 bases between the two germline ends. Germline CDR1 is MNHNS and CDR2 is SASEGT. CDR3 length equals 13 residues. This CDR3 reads CASSQGSYYEQYF. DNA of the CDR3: TGTGCCAGCAGCCAAGGCTCTTACTACGAGCAGTACTTC.

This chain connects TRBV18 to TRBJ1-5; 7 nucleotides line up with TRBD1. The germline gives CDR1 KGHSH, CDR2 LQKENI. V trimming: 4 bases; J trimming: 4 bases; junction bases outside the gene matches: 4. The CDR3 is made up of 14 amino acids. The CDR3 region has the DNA TGTGCCAGCTCACTGACAGGGAAAAATCAGCCCCAGCATTTT. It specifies CASSLTGKNQPQHF.

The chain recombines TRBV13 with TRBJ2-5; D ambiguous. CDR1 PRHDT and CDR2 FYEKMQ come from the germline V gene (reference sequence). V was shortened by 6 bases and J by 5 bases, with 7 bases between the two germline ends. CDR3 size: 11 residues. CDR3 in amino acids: CASSITETQYF. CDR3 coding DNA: TGTGCCAGCAGTATTACGGAGACCCAGTACTTC. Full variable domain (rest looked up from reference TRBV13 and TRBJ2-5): AAGVIQSPRHLIKEKRETATLKCYPIPRHDTVYWYQQGPGQDPQFLISFYEKMQSDKGSIPDRFSAQQFSDYHSELNMSSLELGDSALYFCASSITETQYFGPGTRLLVL.

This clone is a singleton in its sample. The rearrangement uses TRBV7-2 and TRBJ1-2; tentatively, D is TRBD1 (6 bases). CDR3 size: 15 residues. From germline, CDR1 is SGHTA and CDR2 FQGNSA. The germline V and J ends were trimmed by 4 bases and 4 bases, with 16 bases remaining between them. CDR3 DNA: TGTGCCAGCAGCTCCCCGGCCCGGACAGCCTATGGCTACACCTTC. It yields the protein CASSSPARTAYGYTF.

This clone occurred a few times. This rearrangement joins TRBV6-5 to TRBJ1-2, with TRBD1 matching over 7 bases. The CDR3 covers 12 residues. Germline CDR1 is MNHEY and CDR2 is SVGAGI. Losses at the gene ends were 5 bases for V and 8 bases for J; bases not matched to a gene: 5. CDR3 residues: CASSDRDRGYTF. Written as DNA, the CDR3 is TGTGCCAGCAGTGACAGGGATCGGGGCTACACCTTC.

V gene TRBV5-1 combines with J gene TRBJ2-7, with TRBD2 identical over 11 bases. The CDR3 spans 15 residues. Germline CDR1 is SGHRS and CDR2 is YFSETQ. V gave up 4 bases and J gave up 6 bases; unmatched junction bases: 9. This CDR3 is CASSGTSGSNSEQYF. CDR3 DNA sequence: TGCGCCAGCAGCGGTACTAGCGGGAGTAACTCCGAGCAGTACTTC.

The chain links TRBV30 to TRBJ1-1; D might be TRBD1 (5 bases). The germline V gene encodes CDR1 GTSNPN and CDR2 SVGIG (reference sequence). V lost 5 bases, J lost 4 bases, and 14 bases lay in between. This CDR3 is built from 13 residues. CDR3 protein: CAWGAIRGTEAFF. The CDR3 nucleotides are TGTGCCTGGGGGGCCATACGGGGCACTGAAGCTTTCTTT.

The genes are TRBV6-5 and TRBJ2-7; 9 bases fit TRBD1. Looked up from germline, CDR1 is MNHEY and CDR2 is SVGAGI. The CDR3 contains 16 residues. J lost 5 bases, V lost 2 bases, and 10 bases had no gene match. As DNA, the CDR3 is TGTGCCAGCAGTTACACAAAGGGACAGGGATACCACGAGCAGTACTTC. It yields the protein CASSYTKGQGYHEQYF.

CDR3 bases: TGTGCCAGCAGCGGTAGACTACCTACCGGGGAGCTGTTTTTT. This codes for CASSGRLPTGELFF. The rearrangement uses TRBV9 and TRBJ2-2, with D tentatively TRBD2 (5 bases). Germline assignment: CDR1 SGDLS and CDR2 YYNGEE. There are 14 residues in the CDR3. Trimming left V 3 bases short and J 5 bases short, with 11 bases between.

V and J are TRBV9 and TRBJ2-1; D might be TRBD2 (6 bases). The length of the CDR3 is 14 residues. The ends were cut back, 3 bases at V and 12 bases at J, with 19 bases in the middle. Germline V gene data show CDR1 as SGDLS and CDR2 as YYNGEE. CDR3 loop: CASSASYDGTLQFF. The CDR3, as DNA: TGTGCCAGCAGCGCCTCCTACGACGGGACTCTGCAGTTCTTC.

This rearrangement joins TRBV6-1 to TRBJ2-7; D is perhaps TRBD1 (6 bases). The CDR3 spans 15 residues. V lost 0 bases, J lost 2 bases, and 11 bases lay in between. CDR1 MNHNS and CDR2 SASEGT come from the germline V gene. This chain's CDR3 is CASSEARTGPYEQYF. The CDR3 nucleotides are TGTGCCAGCAGTGAAGCGAGAACAGGGCCCTACGAGCAGTACTTC.

CDR3 nucleotide sequence: TGTGCCAGCAGTATGGGACAGGTTCTCACTGAAGCTTTCTTT. Amino acids: CASSMGQVLTEAFF. This rearrangement joins TRBV28 to TRBJ1-1; 8 positions match TRBD1. The CDR3 extends over 14 amino acids. V gave up 5 bases and J gave up 4 bases; unmatched junction bases: 6. Germline values: CDR1 MDHEN, CDR2 SYDVKM. Variable domain in full (rest from reference TRBV28 and TRBJ1-1): DVKVTQSSRYLVKRTGEKVFLECVQDMDHENMFWYRQDPGLGLRLIYFSYDVKMKEKGDIPEGYSVSREKKERFSLILESASTNQTSMYLCASSMGQVLTEAFFGQGTRLTVV.